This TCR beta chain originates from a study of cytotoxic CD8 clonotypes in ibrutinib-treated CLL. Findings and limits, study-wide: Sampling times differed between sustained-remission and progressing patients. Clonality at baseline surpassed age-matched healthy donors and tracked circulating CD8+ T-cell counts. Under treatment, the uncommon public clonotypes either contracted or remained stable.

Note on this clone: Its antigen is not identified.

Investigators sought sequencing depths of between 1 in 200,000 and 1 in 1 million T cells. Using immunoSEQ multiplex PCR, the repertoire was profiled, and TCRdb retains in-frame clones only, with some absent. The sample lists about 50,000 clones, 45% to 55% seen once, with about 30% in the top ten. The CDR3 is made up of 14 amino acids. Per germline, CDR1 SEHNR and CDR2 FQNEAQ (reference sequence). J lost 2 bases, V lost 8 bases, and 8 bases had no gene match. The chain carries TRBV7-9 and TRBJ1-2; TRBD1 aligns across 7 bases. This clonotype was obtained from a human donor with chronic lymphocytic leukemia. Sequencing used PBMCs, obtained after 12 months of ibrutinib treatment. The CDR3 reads CASLKQGTNYGYTF. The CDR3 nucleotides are TGTGCCAGCTTAAAACAGGGGACGAACTATGGCTACACCTTC.